Described below is a single TCR beta chain sequence and its context. The age range of participants was roughly 18 to 90 years, with residence in 20 to 25 US areas. Cohorts were assigned according to the clinical history that participants reported. Two negative PCRs, clearance, or symptom resolution had been documented for recovered Cohort 3 donors. Libraries were prepared by immunoSEQ multiplex PCR; TCRdb keeps only in-frame clonotypes and omits some of them. The repertoire consists of 170,000 or so clones, with roughly 87% occurring once and the leading ten covering 6% to 7.5%. This sample was included in a study of blood T cell repertoires in COVID-19. The overall study: The United States, Italy and Spain provided the acute and convalescent COVID-19 samples.

This CDR3 is 15 amino acids long. CDR1 is GTSNPN, CDR2 SVGIG, per germline (reference sequence). Unmatched junction bases numbered 8, after V lost 4 bases and J lost 3 bases. Source material: PBMCs or T cells enriched from blood (not recorded which). The clonotype originates from a woman between 50 and 59 years old who had recovered from COVID-19. V and J are TRBV30 and TRBJ1-4; 7 bases line up with TRBD1. The CDR3 protein is CAWMGQPRANEKLFF. For the CDR3, the DNA is TGTGCCTGGATGGGACAGCCCCGCGCTAATGAAAAACTGTTTTTT.